This T cell receptor beta chain was sequenced for a study of identical twins (dated by TCRdb to the mid-2010s). In terms of the full investigation: To test whether fetal clonotypes persist, this study deep-sequenced TCR alpha and beta repertoires from monozygotic twins, from unrelated adults of various ages, and from cord blood. To rule out contamination, the twin experiments were replicated at different times with different library preparation protocols. Paper-wide results and their limitations: In monozygotic twins, out-of-frame TCR alpha sharing was systematically underestimated by recombination models, although the models agreed with sharing between unrelated individuals. Compared with coincidental sharing between unrelated individuals, an excess of low generation-probability sequences was observed among out-of-frame TCR alpha sequences shared between twins. Because the same donors could not be followed over many years, conclusions were based on cross-sectional statistical analysis. Invariant T cells such as MAIT and iNKT could partly confound zero-insertion analyses, although diverse VJ usage argued against such confounding for most clonotypes. A weaker excess of twin sharing was found in beta out-of-frame sequences because the signal-to-noise ratio was lowered by fewer shared sequences. Fewer insertions were carried by abundant cord blood beta clonotypes, a similar but weaker trend appeared in young adult naive repertoires, and no such trend appeared in memory repertoires.

From its cysteine to its phenylalanine, the CDR3 spans 17 amino acids. Left in the record is the CDR3 DNA by itself, 51 bases read in frame from the first base. Between the V and J ends, shortened by 0 bases and 4 bases respectively, the junction contains 16 bases. Taken from the germline V gene, the CDR1 and CDR2 loops are SGHAT and FQNNGV. The table lists this clonotype with a few counts. It lacks a known antigen. No qualities accompany the bases; no much larger clone lies one base away. Libraries were made using 5' RACE. The sequencer listed for this sample is Illumina HiSeq 2000. Template switching introduced a universal primer binding site; the final cDNA contained a unique molecular identifier, enabling accurate counting of TCR cDNA molecules. Specific primers in the conserved constant-segment region were used to synthesize first-strand cDNA for the TCR alpha and beta chains. To control for contamination, each cDNA library was double barcoded with a SMART-Mk sample barcode plus Illumina barcodes. TruSeq adapter sequences along with Illumina sample barcodes were introduced in two successive PCR steps. TCR alpha and beta cDNA libraries were sequenced on the Illumina HiSeq platform with custom primers. In the authors' own workflow: MiGEC processed the raw reads to extract unique molecular identifiers, while MiXCR was used to determine the CDR3 positions. Recombination models were inferred per individual with the repgenHMM and IGoR tools using an EM algorithm. Shared clonotype analysis was performed with the tcR package in R, normalizing sharing by the product of cloneset sizes. To study raw recombination without the effects of thymic and clonal selection, out-of-frame nonproductive sequences were analyzed. TCRdb ran its own pipeline on the public reads, namely fastp trimming at Q25 and MiXCR clone calling, and kept in-frame beta chains. Records with the same CDR3 protein are collapsed into one entry carrying the most frequent genes and DNA. None of the V and J calls come from the authors' own analysis; TCRdb made them. The sample has about 240,000 distinct CDR3 sequences on record, 9.5% to 15% of them singletons. 3.5% to 5% of the sample is in the top ten clones.

All donors were healthy Caucasians. Three pairs of female monozygotic twins, all aged 18 to 29 years, made up the twin cohort. Using Miltenyi CD45RO+ enrichment and human naive T-cell isolation kits, memory (CD45RO+) and naive T cells were isolated from PBMC. This sample also belongs to another study, concerning yellow fever vaccine responses in identical twins. Per that second paper: The authors reported that the T cell response to vaccination in identical twins appeared partly convergent and partly personalized. The study precisely tracked vaccine-responding T cell clones in identical twins.

The chain was built from TRBV11-2 and TRBJ2-1; perhaps TRBD2 is the D gene, with 5 bases matching. The source material was memory (CD45RO+) T cells sorted from blood. In the paper's terms, the cell subset or site label means: CD45RO+ enriched T cells. This receptor was identified in a young woman in good health. The nucleotide sequence is TGTGCCAGCAGCTTAGATTCCTTCGGGGTAGGTTACAATGAGCAGTTCTTC. This translates into CASSLDSFGVGYNEQFF.